Each of the 3 T cell receptor beta chains below was sequenced from the same sample in a study of cytomegalovirus exposure and HLA in healthy donors. Profiled with immunoSEQ multiplex PCR; TCRdb holds only in-frame clones, not every one. The sample lists approximately 230,000 clones; roughly 90% were seen once. Sequencing used PBMCs. These receptors were obtained from a man between 18 and 35 years old in good health and CMV-seropositive.

The chain carries TRBV29-1 and TRBJ2-2, with TRBD1 identical over 9 bases. Unmatched junction bases numbered 5, after V lost 1 base and J lost 5 bases. CDR3 length: 15 amino acids. Germline V gene lookup returns CDR1 SQVTM and CDR2 ANQGSEA. CDR3 in amino acids: CSVEGGQGLTGELFF. CDR3 nucleotide sequence: TGCAGCGTTGAAGGGGGACAGGGTTTGACCGGGGAGCTGTTTTTT.

The V and J genes are TRBV6-5 and TRBJ2-1, with TRBD1 identical over 10 bases. The V and J ends lost 4 bases and 7 bases, in that order; junction bases with no gene match: 10. The CDR3 covers 16 residues. CDR1 MNHEY and CDR2 SVGAGI come from the germline V gene. CDR3 DNA sequence: TGTGCCAGCAGTTTGGGGCCAGGACAGGGGGGAAATGAGCAGTTCTTC. It encodes CASSLGPGQGGNEQFF.

This sequence joins TRBV5-1 and TRBJ2-6; D gene ambiguous. V shed 2 bases and J shed 0 bases, with 9 bases lying between them. CDR1 and CDR2 (germline): SGHRS, YFSETQ. The CDR3 totals 16 residues. Written as DNA, the CDR3 is TGCGCCAGCAGCTTCCGGCAATTCTCTGGGGCCAACGTCCTGACTTTC. This translates into CASSFRQFSGANVLTF.